Below are 25 T cell receptor beta chains sequenced from a single sample in a study of cytomegalovirus exposure and HLA in healthy donors. This PCR relied on a set of 60 Vbeta primers and 13 Jbeta primers. Data came from immunoSEQ multiplex PCR; TCRdb stores just in-frame clones and leaves some out. The sample has some 200,000 clones, 82% seen once; the top ten hold roughly 0.098%. The source material was PBMCs. The receptors shown here come from a boy younger than 10 in good health and CMV-seronegative.

V gene TRBV28 combines with J gene TRBJ1-2; D possibly corresponds to TRBD1 (5 bases). Trimming took 2 bases from V and 3 from J, leaving 16 bases between them. The CDR3 loop spans 16 amino acids. Germline V CDR1 and CDR2: MDHEN, SYDVKM. CDR3 nucleotide sequence: TGTGCCAGCAGTTTAGCGGACGGTAGCAGGGACTATGGCTACACCTTC. It translates to CASSLADGSRDYGYTF.

Only one count was recorded for this clone. The chain is built from TRBV2 and TRBJ1-4; TRBD1 matches 9 bases. The junction had 7 bases not matched to a gene; V was cut back by 3 bases and J by 11 bases. Germline values: CDR1 SNHLY, CDR2 FYNNEI. This CDR3 region has 14 residues. DNA of the CDR3: TGTGCCAGCAGTGAGAGGGACAGGGCGGAGAAACTGTTTTTT. Translated: CASSERDRAEKLFF.

This clone appeared a single time. The rearrangement joins TRBV6-1 to TRBJ1-4, with TRBD1 as a possible D gene (6 bases). The CDR3 covers 15 residues. Germline CDR1 and CDR2: MNHNS and SASEGT. Trimming stripped 5 bases from V and 5 bases from J, with 15 bases between. For the CDR3, the DNA is TGTGCCAGCAGTTCAGCGGACAGCCGGAATGAAAAACTGTTTTTT. It specifies CASSSADSRNEKLFF.

The V call is TRBV6-6, the J call TRBJ2-7, with D maybe TRBD1 (6 bases). The CDR3 consists of 12 residues. Trimming took off 5 bases at V and 7 bases at J, with 12 bases between the two ends. CDR1 and CDR2 (germline): MNHNY, SVGAGI (reference sequence). The CDR3 sequence is CASSQNRAEQYF. The CDR3 DNA sequence: TGTGCCAGCAGTCAGAACAGGGCTGAGCAGTACTTC.

This sequence joins TRBV18 and TRBJ1-4; D may be TRBD1 (5 bases). V lost 5 bases and J 8 bases, leaving 21 bases between the germline ends. From germline, CDR1 is KGHSH and CDR2 LQKENI. This CDR3 comprises 16 residues. The CDR3 DNA reads TGTGCCAGCTCATTAAACCCGGCGGGGGTCTCCGAAAAACTGTTTTTT. The encoded protein is CASSLNPAGVSEKLFF. Drawing the rest from reference TRBV18 and TRBJ1-4, the complete variable domain is NAGVMQNPRHLVRRRGQEARLRCSPMKGHSHVYWYRQLPEEGLKFMVYLQKENIIDESGMPKERFSAEFPKEGPSILRIQQVVRGDSAAYFCASSLNPAGVSEKLFFGSGTQLSVL.

This clone has only a few counts. The rearrangement links TRBV4-3 to TRBJ2-2, with D maybe TRBD1 (5 bases). Germline assignment: CDR1 LGHNA and CDR2 YSLEER. V lost 1 base and J 1 base, leaving 10 bases between the germline ends. The CDR3 is made up of 16 amino acids. CDR3 nucleotide sequence: TGCGCCAGCAGCCAAGCCGGGCAGGGGAACACCGGGGAGCTGTTTTTT. It codes for CASSQAGQGNTGELFF.

This clone was seen only a few times. The chain is built from TRBV6-5 and TRBJ2-7, with 7 bases aligning to TRBD2. Germline V gene data show CDR1 as MNHEY and CDR2 as SVGAGI. The CDR3 consists of 15 residues. J lost 7 bases, V lost 0 bases, and 9 bases had no gene match. The CDR3 loop reads CASSYSRMGGGEQYF. The CDR3 nucleotides read TGTGCCAGCAGTTACTCGAGGATGGGCGGGGGAGAGCAGTACTTC.

The rearrangement uses TRBV7-2 and TRBJ2-3, with D possibly being TRBD1 (6 bases). V dropped 1 base and J dropped 3 bases, with 8 bases sitting between them. Looked up from germline, CDR1 is SGHTA and CDR2 is FQGNSA. CDR3 length: 14 amino acids. The CDR3 protein is CASSLEGGTDTQYF. As DNA, the CDR3 is TGTGCCAGCAGCTTAGAAGGGGGTACAGATACGCAGTATTTT. The entire variable domain, with the rest obtained from reference TRBV7-2 and TRBJ2-3, is as follows: GAGVSQSPSNKVTEKGKDVELRCDPISGHTALYWYRQSLGQGLEFLIYFQGNSAPDKSGLPSDRFSAERTGGSVSTLTIQRTQQEDSAVYLCASSLEGGTDTQYFGPGTRLTVL.

The chain joins TRBV5-1 to TRBJ1-2; D might be TRBD1 (5 bases). V was clipped by 4 bases and J by 6 bases, with 16 bases between them. The CDR3 loop spans 14 amino acids. Germline V lookup: CDR1 SGHRS, CDR2 YFSETQ. CDR3 sequence: CASSPQSGSHGYTF. The CDR3 nucleotides read TGCGCCAGCAGCCCACAATCAGGGTCCCATGGCTACACCTTC.

This chain joins TRBV5-4 and TRBJ2-5; a possible D gene is TRBD1 (6 bases). With 1 base removed from V and 4 bases from J, the gap between germline ends came to 8 bases. Germline assignment: CDR1 SGHNT and CDR2 YYREEE (reference sequence). The length of the CDR3 is 13 residues. The CDR3 is CASSLQGLETQYF. Written as DNA, the CDR3 is TGTGCCAGCAGCTTGCAGGGGCTAGAGACCCAGTACTTC.

This clone was counted a few times. The rearrangement links TRBV5-1 to TRBJ2-7, with 14 bases that match TRBD2. The germline V gene encodes CDR1 SGHRS and CDR2 YFSETQ. With 4 bases clipped from V and 3 bases from J, the junction kept 6 bases outside the gene matches. The CDR3 totals 16 residues. The CDR3 sequence is CASSAGLAGALYEQYF. The CDR3 DNA follows: TGCGCCAGCAGCGCGGGACTAGCGGGGGCCCTCTACGAGCAGTACTTC.

The CDR3 here is CASSLLSGNTIYF. In DNA form, the CDR3 reads TGCGCCAGCAGCCTTCTCTCTGGAAACACCATATATTTT. The chain is built from TRBV4-1 and TRBJ1-3; D not resolved. The CDR3 runs 13 residues. Germline V gene sequence: CDR1 MGHRA, CDR2 YSYEKL. Trimming left V 4 bases short and J 0 bases short, with 4 bases between.

The chain employs TRBV18 and TRBJ2-1; the match to TRBD2 covers 9 bases. This CDR3 contains 17 residues. Germline CDR1 KGHSH, CDR2 LQKENI. Trimming at V came to 4 bases and at J to 6 bases, leaving 13 bases not matched to a gene. CDR3 sequence reads: CASSLTTAGGPSNEQFF. The CDR3 coding sequence is TGTGCCAGCTCACTTACTACAGCGGGGGGCCCTAGCAATGAGCAGTTCTTC.

CDR3 amino acids: CASNGGLGTGELFF. The CDR3 DNA follows: TGTGCCAGCAACGGAGGGTTGGGGACCGGGGAGCTGTTTTTT. V and J are TRBV4-2 and TRBJ2-2, with TRBD2 as a possible D gene (6 bases). The CDR3 sequence is 14 residues long. From germline, CDR1 is LGHNA and CDR2 YNFKEQ. V lost 7 bases and J 5 bases, leaving 14 bases between the germline ends.

The gene calls are TRBV5-4 and TRBJ2-7; 7 bases align to TRBD1. The trim removed 2 bases at V and 0 bases at J, leaving 5 bases unmatched. The CDR3 contains 15 residues. Germline CDR1 and CDR2: SGHNT and YYREEE (reference sequence). For the CDR3, the DNA is TGTGCCAGCAGCTTTGGGACAGCTAGCTCCTACGAGCAGTACTTC. Translating it yields CASSFGTASSYEQYF.

This clone was seen once. The gene calls are TRBV10-3 and TRBJ1-1; TRBD1 matches at 7 bases. The CDR3 totals 14 residues. The germline V gene encodes CDR1 ENHRY and CDR2 SYGVKD. J lost 5 bases, V lost 8 bases, and 11 bases had no gene match. CDR3 sequence: CAIGRGPLVTEAFF. In DNA form, the CDR3 reads TGTGCCATCGGAAGGGGGCCCTTAGTTACTGAAGCTTTCTTT.

With respect to this clone: Other nucleotide sequences from this sample produce the same CDR3. The chain recombines TRBV20-1 with TRBJ2-5, with D unresolved. The CDR3 contains 10 residues. The ends were cut back, 6 bases at V and 4 bases at J, with 6 bases in the middle. The germline gives CDR1 DFQATT, CDR2 SNEGSKA (reference sequence). The DNA for the CDR3 is TGCAGTGCCCCCCGAGAGACCCAGTACTTC. It codes for CSAPRETQYF.

The V and J genes are TRBV2 and TRBJ1-3; TRBD1 matches at 7 bases. The germline V gene encodes CDR1 SNHLY and CDR2 FYNNEI. CDR3 length: 16 amino acids. Trimming removed 4 bases from V and 0 bases from J; junction bases left unmatched: 6. CDR3 sequence: CASSVVRGNSGNTIYF. The CDR3, as DNA: TGTGCCAGCAGTGTCGTCAGGGGGAACTCTGGAAACACCATATATTTT.

Regarding this clone: A junction boundary mismatches the germline segment, possibly from a read error. The chain carries TRBV5-1 and TRBJ2-4; 12 bases align to TRBD2. Germline assignment: CDR1 SGHRS and CDR2 YFSETQ. The length of the CDR3 is 18 residues. In DNA form, the CDR3 reads TGCGCCAGCAGCTTAACTAGCGGGGGGTCGGGGGCCAAAAACAGTCAGTACTTC. Residues: CASSLTSGGSGAKNSQYF.

This clone was counted once. The chain uses TRBV13 and TRBJ1-4; tentative D call: TRBD1 (6 bases). CDR3 length: 16 amino acids. V lost 5 bases and J lost 4, with 17 bases in between. CDR1 is PRHDT, CDR2 FYEKMQ, per germline (reference sequence). CDR3 region: CASSPPGQSVNEKLFF. DNA of the CDR3: TGTGCCAGCAGCCCCCCCGGACAGAGCGTTAATGAAAAACTGTTTTTT.

This clone has a handful of counts. This sequence joins TRBV27 and TRBJ2-3; 7 positions agree with TRBD1. Trimming removed 6 bases from V and 5 bases from J; junction bases left unmatched: 11. Per germline, CDR1 MNHEY and CDR2 SMNVEV (reference sequence). The CDR3 has 15 amino acids. The CDR3, as DNA: TGTGCCAGCAGAAGCACAGGGGAGAGGCGAGATACGCAGTATTTT. This sequence encodes CASRSTGERRDTQYF.

The chain uses TRBV23-1 and TRBJ2-7, with D unclear. TRBV23-1 is an open reading frame, and its role is uncertain. The CDR3 runs 17 residues. Trimming cost V 3 bases and J 0 bases, with 18 bases left between them. The CDR3 region is CASSHPRSKRSSYEQYF. CDR3 coding DNA: TGCGCCAGCAGTCACCCAAGATCCAAGAGGAGCTCCTACGAGCAGTACTTC.

Regarding this clone: The same CDR3 arises from other DNA sequences in this sample as well. V and J are TRBV5-1 and TRBJ1-1; D is unclear. Germline CDR1 and CDR2: SGHRS and YFSETQ. This CDR3 region has 13 residues. V was pared by 0 bases and J by 1 base, with 4 bases between. CDR3 loop: CASSLGGNTEAFF. The DNA of the CDR3 is TGCGCCAGCAGCTTGGGCGGGAACACTGAAGCTTTCTTT.

The chain couples TRBV7-2 to TRBJ2-2; D is possibly TRBD1 (6 bases). With 4 bases removed from V and 2 bases from J, the gap between germline ends came to 8 bases. Germline V lookup: CDR1 SGHTA, CDR2 FQGNSA. CDR3 size: 14 residues. Written as DNA, the CDR3 is TGTGCCAGCAGCTCAGGGGTTAACACCGGGGAGCTGTTTTTT. Its translation is CASSSGVNTGELFF.

As regards this clone: A read error may produce the germline difference seen at one junction end. The chain links TRBV6-5 to TRBJ1-4; D perhaps matches TRBD1 (6 bases). The CDR3 contains 14 residues. Germline-derived CDR1 and CDR2 are MNHEY and SVGAGI. CDR3 DNA: TGTGCCGGCAGTCAAGGGGGTCGAAGTGAAAAACTGTTTTTT. Translated, it gives CAGSQGGRSEKLFF.